This T cell receptor (beta chain) was captured by sequencing in a study of post-analysis software for immune sequencing data. The study, taken as a whole, reports: TRBV5-6, TRBV5-1 and TRBV20-1 belonged to a set of five TRBV segments that were more frequent in patients than controls.

Presence of unique molecular identifiers characterized the TCR beta cDNA libraries. When about 0.9 to 10 million T cells were used, they gave hundreds of thousands of cDNA molecules. TCRdb reanalysed the PCR reads using MiXCR and keeps one entry per CDR3 protein. The data show around 710,000 distinct CDR3 sequences, with 35% to 55% seen just once and roughly 4.9% held by the top ten. CDR3 length equals 15 residues. Trimming cost V 1 base and J 1 base; bases outside gene matches: 6. Looked up from germline, CDR1 is DFQATT and CDR2 is SNEGSKA (reference sequence). To note about this clonotype: Antigen specificity is unknown.

This receptor was identified in a girl between 10 and 17 years old with multiple sclerosis. This chain joins TRBV20-1 and TRBJ2-7; 8 nucleotides line up with TRBD2. Sequenced: blood. CDR3 DNA sequence: TGCAGTGCTAGAGCCGGGGCTAGCGGGTCCTACGAGCAGTACTTC. Protein sequence: CSARAGASGSYEQYF.